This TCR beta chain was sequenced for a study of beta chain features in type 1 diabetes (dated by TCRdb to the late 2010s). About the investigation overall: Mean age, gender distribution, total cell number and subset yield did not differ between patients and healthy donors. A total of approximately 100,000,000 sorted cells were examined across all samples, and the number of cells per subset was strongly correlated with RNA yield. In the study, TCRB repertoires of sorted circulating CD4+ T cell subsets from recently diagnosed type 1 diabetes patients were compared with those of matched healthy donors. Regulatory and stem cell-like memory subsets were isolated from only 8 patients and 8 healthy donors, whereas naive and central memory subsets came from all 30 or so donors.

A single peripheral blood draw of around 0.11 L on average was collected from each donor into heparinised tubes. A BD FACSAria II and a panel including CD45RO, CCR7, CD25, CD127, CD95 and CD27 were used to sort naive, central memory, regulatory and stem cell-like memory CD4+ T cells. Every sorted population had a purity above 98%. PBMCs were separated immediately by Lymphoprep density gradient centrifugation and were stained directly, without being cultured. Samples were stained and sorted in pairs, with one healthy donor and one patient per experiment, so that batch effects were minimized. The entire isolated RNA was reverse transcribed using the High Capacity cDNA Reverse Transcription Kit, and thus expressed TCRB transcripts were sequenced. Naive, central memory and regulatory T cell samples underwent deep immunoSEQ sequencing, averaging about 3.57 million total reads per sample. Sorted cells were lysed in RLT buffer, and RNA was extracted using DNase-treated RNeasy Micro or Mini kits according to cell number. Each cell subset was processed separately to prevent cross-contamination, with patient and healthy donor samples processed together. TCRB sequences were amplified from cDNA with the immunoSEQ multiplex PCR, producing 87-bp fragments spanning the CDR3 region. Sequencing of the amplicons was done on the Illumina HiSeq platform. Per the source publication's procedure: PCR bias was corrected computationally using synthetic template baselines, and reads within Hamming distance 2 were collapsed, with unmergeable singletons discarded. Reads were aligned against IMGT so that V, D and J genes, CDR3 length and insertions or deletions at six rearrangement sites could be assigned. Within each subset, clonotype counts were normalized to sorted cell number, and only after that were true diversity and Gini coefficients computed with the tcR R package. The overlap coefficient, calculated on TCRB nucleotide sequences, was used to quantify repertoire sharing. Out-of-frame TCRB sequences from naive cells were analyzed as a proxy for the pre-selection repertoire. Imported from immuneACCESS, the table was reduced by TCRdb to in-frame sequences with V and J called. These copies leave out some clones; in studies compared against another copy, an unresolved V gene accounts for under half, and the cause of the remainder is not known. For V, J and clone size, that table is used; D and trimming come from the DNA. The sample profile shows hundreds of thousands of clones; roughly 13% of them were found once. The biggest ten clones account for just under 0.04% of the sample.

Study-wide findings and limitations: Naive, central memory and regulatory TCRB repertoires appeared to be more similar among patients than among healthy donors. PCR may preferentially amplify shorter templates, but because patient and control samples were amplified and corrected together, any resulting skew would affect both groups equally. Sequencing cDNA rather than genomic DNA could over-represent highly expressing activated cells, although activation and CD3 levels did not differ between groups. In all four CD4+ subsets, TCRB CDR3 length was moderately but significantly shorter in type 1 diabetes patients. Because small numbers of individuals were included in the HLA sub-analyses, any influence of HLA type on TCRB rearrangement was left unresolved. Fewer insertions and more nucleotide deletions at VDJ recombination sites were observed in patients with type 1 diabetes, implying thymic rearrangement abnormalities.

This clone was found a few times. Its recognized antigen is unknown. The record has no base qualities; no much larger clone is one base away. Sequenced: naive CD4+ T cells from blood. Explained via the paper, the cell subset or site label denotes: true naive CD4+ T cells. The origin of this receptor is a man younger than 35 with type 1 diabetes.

The CDR3 region has the sequence CASSLGPGVGYNEQFF. The DNA sequence is as follows: TGTGCCAGCAGCTTAGGTCCCGGGGTGGGCTACAATGAGCAGTTCTTC. Recombination joined TRBV13 with TRBJ2-1; TRBD2 is a possible D gene, resting on 5 matching bases. In the germline V gene (reference sequence), CDR1 corresponds to PRHDT and CDR2 to FYEKMQ. Trimming takes 0 bases from V and 3 bases from J, and the germline ends sit 12 bases apart. Spanning cysteine to phenylalanine, the CDR3 consists of 16 amino acids. Solely the CDR3 DNA is kept, with 48 bases framed from the first base.